This T cell receptor (beta chain) was sequenced for a study of T cell responses to AZD1222 COVID-19 vaccine. General observations from the study: At baseline, seropositivity was found in only 5 to 7 AZD1222 recipients. Donors were chiefly white British, with a greater number of females, and clonal diversity was perhaps underestimated.

V was pared by 10 bases and J by 0 bases, with 19 bases between. The germline V gene has CDR1 MNHEY and CDR2 SVGAGI. This CDR3 comprises 15 residues. Clones were read by immunoSEQ multiplex PCR, and TCRdb kept only the in-frame ones, dropping some. In the table there are approximately 76,000 clones, around 88% of which are singletons. Of note for this clone: What it binds is unknown.

Sequenced material: peripheral blood, taken on day 0 of AZD1222 vaccination. The V call is TRBV6-5, the J call TRBJ2-7; tentative D call: TRBD1 (8 bases). The clonotype originates from an adult in good health. CDR3 amino acids: CATRTGRADSYEQYF. CDR3 DNA: TGTGCCACCAGGACAGGGAGGGCGGACTCCTACGAGCAGTACTTC.